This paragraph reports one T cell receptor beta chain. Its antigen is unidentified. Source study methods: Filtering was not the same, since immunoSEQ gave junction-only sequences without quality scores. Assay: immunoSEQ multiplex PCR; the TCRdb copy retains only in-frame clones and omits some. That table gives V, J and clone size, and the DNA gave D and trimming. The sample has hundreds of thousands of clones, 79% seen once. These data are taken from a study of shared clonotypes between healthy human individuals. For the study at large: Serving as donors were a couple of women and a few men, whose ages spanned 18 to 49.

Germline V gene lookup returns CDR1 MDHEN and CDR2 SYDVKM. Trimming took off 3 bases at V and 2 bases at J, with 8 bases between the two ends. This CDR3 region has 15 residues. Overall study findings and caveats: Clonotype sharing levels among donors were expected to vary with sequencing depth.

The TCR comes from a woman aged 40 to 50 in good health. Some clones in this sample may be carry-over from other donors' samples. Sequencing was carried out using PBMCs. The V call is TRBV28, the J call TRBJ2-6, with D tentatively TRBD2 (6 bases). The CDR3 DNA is TGTGCCAGCAGTTTTGGGGGGACTGGGGCCAACGTCCTGACTTTC. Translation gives CASSFGGTGANVLTF.